The 26 T cell receptor beta chains below were found in one sample sequenced in a study of blood T cells in healthy people across ages (dated by TCRdb to between 2014 and 2017). The library was prepared using 5' RACE. Sequenced on an Illumina HiSeq 2500. A second roughly 6 to 11 cycle PCR used a sample-barcoded 5' primer and a J-beta primer mix. TCRdb passed the public sequencing reads through fastp at Q25 and MiXCR, retaining productive beta sequences. One record per CDR3 amino acid sequence lists the most common genes and DNA. The sample table holds 1.5 million to 2 million distinct CDR3 sequences, of which roughly 49% were seen once. Roughly 2% of the sample belongs to the ten largest clones. Sample: blood. Receptors originate from a woman between 40 and 50 years old in good health.

This clonotype was counted only a few times. The V call is TRBV5-1, the J call TRBJ2-3, with D tentatively TRBD2 (6 bases). The CDR3 extends over 15 amino acids. Germline CDR1 SGHRS, CDR2 YFSETQ. Trimming shortened V by 1 base and J by 6 bases, and 15 bases separated the two germline ends. DNA of the CDR3: TGCGCCAGCAGCTTGAGCGGGTCCGTCCCCGATACGCAGTATTTT. Translated: CASSLSGSVPDTQYF.

Only a few counts were recorded for this clonotype. This sequence joins TRBV5-6 and TRBJ2-7, with 10 bases that match TRBD2. The J call may be in error: the DNA end matches TRBJ2-5 better. The CDR3 is 14 residues long. The germline V gene has CDR1 SGHDT and CDR2 YYEEEE. The CDR3 DNA follows: TGTGCCAGCAGCTTCCCTAGCGGGGGAAAGACCCAGTACTTC. It translates to CASSFPSGGKTQYF.

The chain has TRBV9 and TRBJ2-3; no clear D gene. Between the trimmed V and J ends, which lost 4 bases and 6 bases, there was a span of 12 bases. The CDR3 runs to 13 residues. Germline V gene sequence: CDR1 SGDLS, CDR2 YYNGEE. As DNA, the CDR3 is TGTGCCAGCAGCATCCTCCTGTGGGATACGCAGTATTTT. It specifies CASSILLWDTQYF.

A few counts support this clonotype. The V gene is TRBV28, the J gene TRBJ2-7; no firm D call. The ends were cut back, 1 base at V and 3 bases at J, with 10 bases in the middle. The germline V gene encodes CDR1 MDHEN and CDR2 SYDVKM. The CDR3 length is 14 residues. The CDR3 reads CASSLSAPDYEQYF. In nucleotides, the CDR3 is TGTGCCAGCAGTTTATCTGCCCCCGACTACGAGCAGTACTTC.

The chain joins TRBV7-8 to TRBJ1-2; 7 bases are shared with TRBD1. This CDR3 region has 16 residues. Germline CDR1 SGHVS, CDR2 FQNEAQ. Trimming cost V 5 bases and J 5 bases; bases outside gene matches: 14. The CDR3 region is CASSQGRLQGRYGYTF. In DNA form, the CDR3 reads TGTGCCAGCAGCCAGGGGCGTTTACAGGGGCGGTATGGCTACACCTTC.

This clonotype came up a few times. The genes are TRBV7-8 and TRBJ2-1; weak D call: TRBD2 (6 bases). The germline V gene encodes CDR1 SGHVS and CDR2 FQNEAQ. Trimming stripped 5 bases from V and 12 bases from J, with 14 bases between. The CDR3 has 12 amino acids. The CDR3 spells CASSKTSYWQFF. CDR3 nucleotide sequence: TGTGCCAGCAGCAAGACTAGTTACTGGCAGTTCTTC.

The chain uses TRBV7-2 and TRBJ2-1, with D perhaps being TRBD1 or TRBD2 (5 bases each). This CDR3 is 13 amino acids long. Deletions cut 1 base from V and 8 bases from J, with 9 bases between. Germline CDR1 SGHTA, CDR2 FQGNSA. This CDR3 reads CASSLGRDDEQFF. The CDR3 nucleotides are TGTGCCAGCAGCTTAGGAAGGGACGATGAGCAGTTCTTC.

The J gene is TRBJ2-5, the V gene TRBV28; perhaps TRBD1 as D (5 bases). This CDR3 is built from 12 residues. The germline V and J ends were trimmed by 6 bases and 11 bases, with 16 bases remaining between them. The germline CDR1 and CDR2 sequences are MDHEN and SYDVKM. The CDR3 bases are TGTGCCAGCAGCATACAGGTCTTAGGGCAGTACTTC. Protein sequence: CASSIQVLGQYF.

The chain recombines TRBV28 with TRBJ2-7; 9 bases agree with TRBD1. The CDR3 runs to 14 residues. With 5 bases clipped from V and 5 bases from J, the junction kept 7 bases outside the gene matches. Per germline, CDR1 MDHEN and CDR2 SYDVKM. The CDR3 DNA sequence: TGTGCCAGCAGTCCGGGACAGGGTCACCACGAGCAGTACTTC. This gives the protein CASSPGQGHHEQYF.

V is TRBV5-1 and J is TRBJ2-5; 9 bases align to TRBD1. Germline-derived CDR1 and CDR2 are SGHRS and YFSETQ. The J segment lost 4 bases and the V segment lost 2 bases, leaving 6 bases of the junction unmatched. The CDR3 extends over 15 amino acids. CDR3 amino acids: CASSFRDRDGETQYF. CDR3 sequence (DNA): TGCGCCAGCAGCTTCCGGGACAGGGATGGAGAGACCCAGTACTTC.

V is TRBV7-2 and J is TRBJ2-1, with a weak D call TRBD1 (6 bases). Trimming stripped 4 bases from V and 5 bases from J, with 15 bases between. CDR1 and CDR2 (germline): SGHTA, FQGNSA. The CDR3 consists of 15 residues. Here the CDR3 reads CASSYQGLGNNEQFF. The CDR3 bases are TGTGCCAGCAGCTACCAGGGGTTGGGGAACAATGAGCAGTTCTTC.

The DNA for the CDR3 is TGTGCCAGCAGCTCTCCCACCGGGACAGGAGGTAGCACAGATACGCAGTATTTT. Its protein product is CASSSPTGTGGSTDTQYF. The V and J genes are TRBV7-9 and TRBJ2-3, with TRBD1 matching 8 bases. The CDR3 is 18 residues long. CDR1 and CDR2 from the germline V gene are SEHNR and FQNEAQ (reference sequence). Trimming removed 4 bases from V and 0 bases from J; junction bases left unmatched: 12.

The V and J genes are TRBV5-6 and TRBJ2-1; D gene uncertain. The CDR3 is made up of 18 amino acids. Germline V CDR1 and CDR2: SGHDT, YYEEEE. V was clipped by 0 bases and J by 0 bases, with 16 bases between them. The DNA for the CDR3 is TGTGCCAGCAGCTTGGGCCTAGTTTTTGAGTCCTCCTACAATGAGCAGTTCTTC. Its protein is CASSLGLVFESSYNEQFF.

CDR3 sequence (DNA): TGTGCCAGCAGCCAAGACGCGACAGGGTCACCCTACACCTCCTTCTCTGGGGCCAACGTCCTGACTTTC. This encodes CASSQDATGSPYTSFSGANVLTF. The V gene is TRBV3-1, the J gene TRBJ2-6; 7 bases map to TRBD1. The CDR3 is 23 amino acids. The germline V gene has CDR1 LGHDT and CDR2 YNNKEL (reference sequence). V gave up 0 bases and J gave up 0 bases; unmatched junction bases: 20.

The gene calls are TRBV6-6 and TRBJ2-7, with D hard to call. Germline V gives CDR1 MNHNY, CDR2 SVGAGI (reference sequence). V was trimmed by 5 bases and J by 1 base, leaving 15 bases between them. The CDR3 runs to 15 residues. As DNA, the CDR3 is TGTGCCAGCAGTCACGCCCGCCTTGCATCCTACGAGCAGTACTTC. Residues: CASSHARLASYEQYF.

As regards this clonotype: At one boundary the junction diverges from the germline segment, which might be a read error. The chain uses TRBV7-2 and TRBJ2-3; D gene unclear. This CDR3 has 13 residues. CDR1 SGHTA and CDR2 FQGNSA come from the germline V gene. The CDR3, as DNA: TGTGCCAGCAGCTTAGTCAGTGCAGATACGCGGTATTTT. It yields the protein CASSLVSADTRYF.

A few counts support this clonotype. J is TRBJ1-2 and V is TRBV4-1; no definite D call. V gave up 0 bases and J gave up 3 bases, with 5 bases separating them. Germline V CDR1 and CDR2: MGHRA, YSYEKL. The CDR3 is 13 residues long. In nucleotides, the CDR3 is TGCGCCAGCAGCCAAGAGGGTTACTATGGCTACACCTTC. This gives the protein CASSQEGYYGYTF.

The gene calls are TRBV28 and TRBJ2-6; TRBD1 agrees at 10 bases. With 8 bases clipped from V and 3 bases from J, the junction kept 16 bases outside the gene matches. CDR1 and CDR2 (germline): MDHEN, SYDVKM. The CDR3 loop spans 19 amino acids. The CDR3 here is CASGDRGHKQAFGANVLTF. The DNA of the CDR3 is TGTGCCAGCGGGGACAGGGGCCATAAACAGGCCTTTGGGGCCAACGTCCTGACTTTC.

V is TRBV2 and J is TRBJ2-3, with TRBD2 as a possible D gene (5 bases). Germline CDR1 is SNHLY and CDR2 is FYNNEI. The CDR3 is made up of 16 amino acids. With 4 bases removed from V and 6 bases from J, the gap between germline ends came to 20 bases. CDR3 loop: CASSVAGFFGVDTQYF. Written as DNA, the CDR3 is TGTGCCAGCAGTGTGGCAGGCTTCTTCGGGGTGGATACGCAGTATTTT.

The genes are TRBV20-1 and TRBJ2-1, with D possibly being TRBD1 (5 bases). CDR3 length: 15 amino acids. Germline lookup yields CDR1 DFQATT and CDR2 SNEGSKA (reference sequence). Trimming cost V 0 bases and J 5 bases, with 14 bases left between them. This CDR3 is CSARDLGRADNEQFF. The CDR3 nucleotides read TGCAGTGCTAGAGATCTTGGCAGGGCCGACAATGAGCAGTTCTTC.

A remark on this clonotype: The germline gene is not matched at one end of the junction; a read error may be the cause. The genes are TRBV29-1 and TRBJ1-6, with D unclear. CDR1 and CDR2 from the germline V gene are SQVTM and ANQGSEA. The CDR3 contains 14 residues. The CDR3 DNA reads as TGCGGCGTTGCTGAGAGCTCCTATAATTCACCCCTCCACTTT. Its translation is CGVAESSYNSPLHF. Based on the CDR3 plus reference TRBV29-1 and TRBJ1-6, the full variable domain is SAVISQKPSRDICQRGTSLTIQCQVDSQVTMMFWYRQQPGQSLTLIATANQGSEATYESGFVIDKFPISRPNLTFSTLTVSNMSPEDSSIYLCGVAESSYNSPLHFGNGTRLTVT.

This clonotype was seen more than once but under ten times. The chain recombines TRBV20-1 with TRBJ2-5, with TRBD2 matching 9 bases. The CDR3 has 16 residues. V lost 0 bases and J lost 9; bases outside the gene matches: 14. Germline V gives CDR1 DFQATT, CDR2 SNEGSKA (reference sequence). The chain's CDR3 is CSARDPAGGIKRAQYF. The CDR3, as DNA: TGCAGTGCTAGAGATCCGGCGGGGGGGATCAAGAGGGCCCAGTACTTC.

J is TRBJ2-3 and V is TRBV4-3; D remains unclear. The CDR3 is 13 residues long. V lost 3 bases, J lost 2 bases, and 6 bases lay in between. Germline V gene data show CDR1 as LGHNA and CDR2 as YSLEER. The CDR3 is CASSHEFTDTQYF. As DNA, the CDR3 is TGCGCCAGCAGCCACGAATTCACAGATACGCAGTATTTT.

This clonotype was seen more than once but under ten times. The CDR3 nucleotides read TGTGCCAGCAGCTTTCGCCCCCCAGCGGGGAGCACAGATACGCAGTATTTT. Translated: CASSFRPPAGSTDTQYF. J is TRBJ2-3 and V is TRBV11-2; TRBD2 matches at 7 bases. The J segment lost 0 bases and the V segment lost 3 bases, leaving 9 bases of the junction unmatched. Germline CDR1 SGHAT, CDR2 FQNNGV. The CDR3 spans 17 residues. Full variable domain (outside the CDR3, taken from reference TRBV11-2 and TRBJ2-3): EAGVAQSPRYKIIEKRQSVAFWCNPISGHATLYWYQQILGQGPKLLIQFQNNGVVDDSQLPKDRFSAERLKGVDSTLKIQPAKLEDSAVYLCASSFRPPAGSTDTQYFGPGTRLTVL.

This clonotype was detected a few times. The chain is built from TRBV27 and TRBJ2-5; either TRBD1 or TRBD2 may fit D (6 bases each). Germline loops: CDR1 MNHEY, CDR2 SMNVEV (reference sequence). Trimming left V 2 bases short and J 7 bases short, with 17 bases between. CDR3 length: 15 amino acids. In nucleotides, the CDR3 is TGTGCCAGCAGTTTAGGGGGGCAGGGCCGGTTGACCCAGTACTTC. Residues: CASSLGGQGRLTQYF.

Regarding this clonotype: This sequence is one base from a far larger clone and is likely a read error. The rearrangement joins TRBV5-5 to TRBJ2-1; no definite D call. Germline V gene lookup returns CDR1 SGHKS and CDR2 YYEKEE (reference sequence). This CDR3 spans 12 amino acids. The CDR3 DNA reads as TGTGCCAGCAGCCCCGGATACAGTGAGCAGTTCTTC. It yields the protein CASSPGYSEQFF.